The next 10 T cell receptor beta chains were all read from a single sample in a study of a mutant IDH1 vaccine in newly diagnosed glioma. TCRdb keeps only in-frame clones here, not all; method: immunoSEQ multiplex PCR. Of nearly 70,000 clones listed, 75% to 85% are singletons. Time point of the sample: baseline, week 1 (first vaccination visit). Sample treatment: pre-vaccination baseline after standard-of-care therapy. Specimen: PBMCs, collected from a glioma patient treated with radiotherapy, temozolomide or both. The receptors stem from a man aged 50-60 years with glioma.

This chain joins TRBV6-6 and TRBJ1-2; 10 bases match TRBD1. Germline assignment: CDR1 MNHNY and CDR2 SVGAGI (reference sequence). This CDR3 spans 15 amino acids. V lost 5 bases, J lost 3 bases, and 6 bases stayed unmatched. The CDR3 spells CASSPDRGLYYGYTF. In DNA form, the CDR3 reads TGTGCCAGCAGTCCCGACAGGGGGCTGTACTATGGCTACACCTTC.

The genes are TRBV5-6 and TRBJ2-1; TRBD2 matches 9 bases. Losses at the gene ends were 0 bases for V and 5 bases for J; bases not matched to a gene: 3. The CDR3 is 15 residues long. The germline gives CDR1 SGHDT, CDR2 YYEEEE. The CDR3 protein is CASSLGLAANNEQFF. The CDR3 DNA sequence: TGTGCCAGCAGCTTGGGACTAGCGGCCAACAATGAGCAGTTCTTC.

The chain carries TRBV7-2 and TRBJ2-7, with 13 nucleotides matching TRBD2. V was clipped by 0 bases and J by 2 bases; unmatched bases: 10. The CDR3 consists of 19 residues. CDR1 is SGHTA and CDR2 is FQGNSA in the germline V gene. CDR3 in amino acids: CASSLAPQTSGGVPYEQYF. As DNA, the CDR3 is TGTGCCAGCAGCTTAGCACCCCAAACTAGCGGGGGGGTCCCCTACGAGCAGTACTTC. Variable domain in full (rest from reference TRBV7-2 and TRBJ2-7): GAGVSQSPSNKVTEKGKDVELRCDPISGHTALYWYRQSLGQGLEFLIYFQGNSAPDKSGLPSDRFSAERTGGSVSTLTIQRTQQEDSAVYLCASSLAPQTSGGVPYEQYFGPGTRLTVT.

In DNA form, the CDR3 reads TGTGCCAGCAGCAAGGCTACCCAGCCCCAGCATTTT. Encoded protein: CASSKATQPQHF. V gene TRBV7-8 combines with J gene TRBJ1-5; D is unclear. Trimming shortened V by 5 bases and J by 7 bases, and 9 bases separated the two germline ends. This CDR3 spans 12 amino acids. CDR1 and CDR2 from the germline V gene are SGHVS and FQNEAQ.

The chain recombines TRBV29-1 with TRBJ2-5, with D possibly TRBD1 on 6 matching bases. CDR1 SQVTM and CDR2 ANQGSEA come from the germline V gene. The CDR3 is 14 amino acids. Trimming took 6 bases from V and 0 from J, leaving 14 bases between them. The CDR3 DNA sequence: TGCAGCGTCCCAAACAGGGTCGACCAAGAGACCCAGTACTTC. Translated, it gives CSVPNRVDQETQYF. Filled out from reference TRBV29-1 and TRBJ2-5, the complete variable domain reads SAVISQKPSRDICQRGTSLTIQCQVDSQVTMMFWYRQQPGQSLTLIATANQGSEATYESGFVIDKFPISRPNLTFSTLTVSNMSPEDSSIYLCSVPNRVDQETQYFGPGTRLLVL.

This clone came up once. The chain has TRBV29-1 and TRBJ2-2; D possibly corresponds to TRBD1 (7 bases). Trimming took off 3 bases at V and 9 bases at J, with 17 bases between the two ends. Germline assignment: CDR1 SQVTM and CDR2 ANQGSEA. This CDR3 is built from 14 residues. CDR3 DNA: TGCAGCGTTGAGAAACAGGGGACTGGACGGGAGCTGTTTTTT. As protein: CSVEKQGTGRELFF.

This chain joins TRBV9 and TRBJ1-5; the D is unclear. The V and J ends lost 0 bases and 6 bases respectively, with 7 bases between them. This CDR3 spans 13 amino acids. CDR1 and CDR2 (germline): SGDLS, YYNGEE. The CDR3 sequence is CASSVDSSQPQHF. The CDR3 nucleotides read TGTGCCAGCAGCGTAGACTCGAGTCAGCCCCAGCATTTT.

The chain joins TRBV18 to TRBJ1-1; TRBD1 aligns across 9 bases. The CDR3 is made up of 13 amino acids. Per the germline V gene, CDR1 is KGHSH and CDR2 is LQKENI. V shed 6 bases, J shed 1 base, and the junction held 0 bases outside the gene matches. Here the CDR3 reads CASSGQGNTEAFF. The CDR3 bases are TGTGCCAGCTCGGGACAGGGGAACACTGAAGCTTTCTTT.

The CDR3 here is CASGDRGISSGNTIYF. The CDR3 DNA reads TGTGCCAGCGGGGACAGGGGCATTAGCTCTGGAAACACCATATATTTT. The genes are TRBV13 and TRBJ1-3; TRBD1 matches 10 bases. Germline V gene sequence: CDR1 PRHDT, CDR2 FYEKMQ (reference sequence). With V trimmed by 8 bases and J by 0 bases, 7 bases remained unmatched. The CDR3 is made up of 16 amino acids.

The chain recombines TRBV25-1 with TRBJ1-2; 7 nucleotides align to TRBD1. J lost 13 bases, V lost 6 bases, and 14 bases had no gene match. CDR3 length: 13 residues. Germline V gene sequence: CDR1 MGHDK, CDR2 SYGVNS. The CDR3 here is CASREGGLPPLTF. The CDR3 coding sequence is TGTGCCAGCAGGGAAGGGGGCCTGCCACCGCTCACCTTC.